This TCR beta chain is drawn from a study of shared clonotypes between healthy human individuals (dated by TCRdb to the early 2020s). Background on the whole study: A couple of women and a few men aged 18 to 49 years were included in the cohort. To estimate repertoire size and how much clonotypes are shared between individuals, the study performed deep sequencing of blood TCR repertoires from a few healthy adults. To increase sequencing depth and limit assay-specific biases, TCR repertoire library preparation and sequencing were carried out by different laboratories using diverse techniques. Between about 0.94 and 8.9 billion PBMCs per donor were obtained by leukapheresis. What the research found in general, with its limitations: Because the study included a small number of donors, the genetic and exposure-history diversity represented was limited. Based on pairwise subsampling, the degree of clonotype sharing among donors was expected to be affected by sequencing depth. Sampling was restricted to blood, and TCR repertoires in tissues likely differ from the TCR repertoires found in blood.

The donors were healthy, HIV-negative adults who had no recently reported acute infections or vaccinations. Only Caucasian adults living in Nashville, Tennessee, USA were represented among the donors. In the unsorted samples, around 81 million PBMCs were counted, and genomic DNA was extracted using the QIAamp DNA Blood Mini kit. After blood collection by leukapheresis, PBMCs were isolated using Ficoll-Histopaque density gradient centrifugation and then cryopreserved in the vapor phase of liquid nitrogen. V and J lose 5 bases and 4 bases, and a span of 14 bases separates them. Taken from the germline V gene, the CDR1 and CDR2 loops are SGHTA and FQGTGA. From cysteine to phenylalanine, the CDR3 is 14 amino acids long. The CDR3 DNA has 42 bases and is translated from base 1. This clone was detected only a few times. Its antigen is still unknown. No clone much larger than this one lies a single base away; base qualities are absent.

TCR CDR3 regions were amplified from genomic DNA by multiplex PCR using the deep immunoSEQ assay. Extracted genomic DNA from each cell subset was spread evenly across all wells of several immunoSEQ 96-well plates, with each plate serving as a replicate. Each replicate PCR for unsorted PBMC received 300 to 350 ng genomic DNA, equal to 25,000 to 35,000 T cell genomes. Unsorted PBMC genomic DNA was sequenced across ten immunoSEQ deep assay plates. Purified libraries were quantified with a Qubit 3.0 fluorometer, sized on a Bioanalyzer 2100, and re-quantified with the KAPA Library Quantification kit. A separate single-read 150-cycle Illumina NextSeq 550 flow cell was used to sequence each immunoSEQ 96-well plate. Per the source publication's procedure: The immunoSEQ output contained only junctional sequences without quality scores, so filtering could not match that applied to full-length reads. Sequences were annotated with PyIR, a Python wrapper for IgBLAST v1.9, and V/J genes and CDR3 were assigned using IMGT germline references. Reads were removed for weak V/J assignments (E-value above 1e-6), missing CDR3, stop codons, out-of-frame junctions, or ambiguous translated residues. V3J clonotypes were defined by identical inferred V gene, J gene, and CDR3 amino acid sequence. The percentage overlap between two repertoires was calculated by dividing the number of shared unique clonotypes by the size of the smaller repertoire. Repertoire richness was assessed with RTK rarefaction, the Chao1 estimator, and Recon v2.1 estimates of unobserved clonotypes. TCRdb carries this immuneACCESS record with in-frame sequences only. Its versions omit some clonotypes, under half of them owing to an unresolved V gene in the studies checked, with the rest unexplained. V, J and clone size are taken as reported in that table, and D and trimming were inferred from the DNA itself. In all, the sample holds about 480,000 clones, and 75% to 80% of those were seen once. Of the sample, approximately 13% falls within the top ten clones.

The sample was PBMCs. The sequence derives from a woman aged 40 to 50 in good health. Some clones in this sample may be carry-over from other donors' samples. The receptor chain draws on TRBV7-3 and TRBJ1-1; perhaps TRBD1 is the D gene, with 5 bases matching. The DNA sequence follows: TGTGCCAGCAGCCCCCATCCCGGGGGCACTGAAGCTTTCTTT. This encodes CASSPHPGGTEAFF. The variable domain in full, with residues beyond the CDR3 obtained from the reference TRBV7-3 and TRBJ1-1 genes, is GAGVSQTPSNKVTEKGKYVELRCDPISGHTALYWYRQSLGQGPEFLIYFQGTGAADDSGLPNDRFFAVRPEGSVSTLKIQRTERGDSAVYLCASSPHPGGTEAFFGQGTRLTVV.